The 28 T cell receptor beta chains reported below all come from one sample, sequenced in a study of shared clonotypes between healthy human individuals. Generated by immunoSEQ multiplex PCR, the TCRdb table keeps only in-frame clones and is missing some. The sample lists roughly 2.5 million clones, around 90% occurring once. Material for sequencing was naive CD4+ T cells sorted from blood. Described subset: CD45RA+ positively selected. All receptors derive from a man aged 18-30 years in good health.

This sequence joins TRBV7-2 and TRBJ1-1; possible D gene TRBD1, 6 bases. CDR3 length equals 15 residues. Looked up from germline, CDR1 is SGHTA and CDR2 is FQGNSA. V lost 6 bases and J lost 0, with 14 bases in between. The CDR3 protein is CASRSGTHMNTEAFF. CDR3 DNA sequence: TGTGCCAGCAGGTCCGGGACACACATGAACACTGAAGCTTTCTTT. The complete variable domain, with remaining parts taken from reference TRBV7-2 and TRBJ1-1, reads GAGVSQSPSNKVTEKGKDVELRCDPISGHTALYWYRQSLGQGLEFLIYFQGNSAPDKSGLPSDRFSAERTGGSVSTLTIQRTQQEDSAVYLCASRSGTHMNTEAFFGQGTRLTVV.

The gene calls are TRBV11-3 and TRBJ2-6; TRBD1 matches at 7 bases. The J segment lost 3 bases and the V segment lost 1 base, leaving 3 bases of the junction unmatched. The CDR3 is 16 amino acids. Germline assignment: CDR1 SGHNT and CDR2 YENEEA. CDR3 nucleotide sequence: TGTGCCAGCAGCTTAGGAGGGGGCGATGGGGCCAACGTCCTGACTTTC. Amino acids: CASSLGGGDGANVLTF.

The CDR3 reads CAISESESSGANVLTF. The CDR3 DNA is TGTGCCATCAGTGAGTCAGAGTCCTCTGGGGCCAACGTCCTGACTTTC. This chain uses TRBV10-3 with TRBJ2-6; D remains ambiguous. The CDR3 has 16 residues. V was cut by 0 bases and J by 0 bases, with 6 bases left in between. Germline V gene sequence: CDR1 ENHRY, CDR2 SYGVKD.

The CDR3 nucleotides are TGTGCCAGCAGTGGACAGGGTTTCACTGAAGCTTTCTTT. This translates into CASSGQGFTEAFF. V usage is TRBV6-1 and J usage is TRBJ1-1; 7 nucleotides line up with TRBD1. Germline V gene data show CDR1 as MNHNS and CDR2 as SASEGT. V shed 4 bases and J 4 bases; nucleotides not matched to a gene: 3. This CDR3 spans 13 amino acids.

V is TRBV5-1 and J is TRBJ2-3; 10 bases map to TRBD2. In germline, CDR1 is SGHRS, CDR2 YFSETQ. The CDR3 totals 17 residues. V dropped 5 bases and J dropped 4; count of bases not matched to a gene: 13. The CDR3 sequence is CASSADLAGANADTQYF. The DNA of the CDR3 is TGCGCCAGCAGTGCCGATCTAGCGGGGGCAAACGCAGATACGCAGTATTTT.

The V gene is TRBV10-3, the J gene TRBJ1-2; D is ambiguous. Germline V gene data show CDR1 as ENHRY and CDR2 as SYGVKD. The CDR3 extends over 12 amino acids. V lost 6 bases to trimming and J lost 4 bases, with 9 bases between them. In DNA form, the CDR3 reads TGTGCCATCAGGGAGAAGGTCTATGGCTACACCTTC. Translation: CAIREKVYGYTF.

Comments on this clone: Other nucleotide sequences in the sample specify the same CDR3. The J gene is TRBJ1-4, the V gene TRBV9; no clear D gene. Trimming pared 2 bases from V and 0 bases from J, leaving 5 bases between. This CDR3 is 14 amino acids long. The germline gives CDR1 SGDLS, CDR2 YYNGEE. CDR3 sequence reads: CASSVSSTNEKLFF. CDR3 DNA sequence: TGTGCCAGCAGCGTTTCCTCAACTAATGAAAAACTGTTTTTT. Complete variable domain (other parts from reference TRBV9 and TRBJ1-4): DSGVTQTPKHLITATGQRVTLRCSPRSGDLSVYWYQQSLDQGLQFLIQYYNGEERAKGNILERFSAQQFPDLHSELNLSSLELGDSALYFCASSVSSTNEKLFFGSGTQLSVL.

The rearrangement links TRBV6-1 to TRBJ1-5; D is unclear. Germline V lookup: CDR1 MNHNS, CDR2 SASEGT. This CDR3 is 12 amino acids long. Trimming stripped 7 bases from V and 2 bases from J, with 6 bases between. CDR3 nucleotides: TGTGCCAGCATGCACGGCAATCAGCCCCAGCATTTT. Translated: CASMHGNQPQHF.

This rearrangement joins TRBV7-9 to TRBJ2-5, with 8 bases matching TRBD2. J was trimmed by 5 bases and V by 0 bases; bases with no gene match: 8. The CDR3 length is 16 residues. CDR1 SEHNR and CDR2 FQNEAQ come from the germline V gene (reference sequence). The chain's CDR3 is CASSLASGTIYETQYF. CDR3 nucleotides: TGTGCCAGCAGCTTAGCTAGCGGGACGATTTATGAGACCCAGTACTTC.

The chain uses TRBV5-1 and TRBJ2-5; possible D gene TRBD1, 6 bases. The CDR3 runs 14 residues. Trimming removed 4 bases at V and 5 bases at J, with 15 bases between. Germline assignment: CDR1 SGHRS and CDR2 YFSETQ. The CDR3 reads CASSIRTVQETQYF. CDR3 bases: TGCGCCAGCAGCATCCGGACAGTTCAGGAGACCCAGTACTTC.

Of note for this clone: The same CDR3 is also encoded by other DNA sequences in this sample. This chain joins TRBV5-4 and TRBJ2-7; the match to TRBD1 covers 7 bases. The CDR3 spans 13 residues. The V gene end was trimmed by 3 bases and the J gene end by 0 bases; junction bases not matched to a gene: 0. The germline V gene has CDR1 SGHNT and CDR2 YYREEE (reference sequence). The CDR3 is CASSWDSSYEQYF. The CDR3 DNA is TGTGCCAGCAGCTGGGACAGCTCCTACGAGCAGTACTTC.

The chain recombines TRBV19 with TRBJ1-5, with D perhaps matching TRBD1 (5 bases). The length of the CDR3 is 15 residues. Germline CDR1 and CDR2: LNHDA and SQIVND (reference sequence). V lost 7 bases and J 11 bases, leaving 24 bases between the germline ends. The chain's CDR3 is CASNSPGTGVPAQHF. The CDR3 nucleotides are TGTGCCAGTAACTCTCCCGGGACCGGGGTACCAGCCCAGCATTTT.

The CDR3 nucleotides read TGTGCCATCAGTGAAGGTGGGGCAGATATGAACACTGAAGCTTTCTTT. The encoded protein is CAISEGGADMNTEAFF. The V call is TRBV10-3, the J call TRBJ1-1; TRBD1 is a possible D gene (5 bases). Trimming pared 3 bases from V and 0 bases from J, leaving 14 bases between. Germline V gene sequence: CDR1 ENHRY, CDR2 SYGVKD. The CDR3 runs to 16 residues.

The chain is built from TRBV5-4 and TRBJ2-1; D might be TRBD1 or TRBD2, each matching 5 bases. The V end lost 4 bases, the J end lost 3 bases, and 14 bases lay between the germline ends. Germline V gene sequence: CDR1 SGHNT, CDR2 YYREEE (reference sequence). The CDR3 runs to 15 residues. The chain's CDR3 is CASSERDRGYNEQFF. In DNA, the CDR3 is TGTGCCAGCAGCGAACGGGACCGAGGCTACAATGAGCAGTTCTTC.

CDR3: CASSVAGGNYGYTF. CDR3 bases: TGTGCCAGCAGCGTAGCAGGGGGCAACTATGGCTACACCTTC. The chain employs TRBV9 and TRBJ1-2; 8 positions match TRBD1. The CDR3 has 14 amino acids. V lost 0 bases and J lost 2; bases outside the gene matches: 0. Per the germline V gene, CDR1 is SGDLS and CDR2 is YYNGEE. The full variable domain, in which reference TRBV9 and TRBJ1-2 provide the parts outside the CDR3, is DSGVTQTPKHLITATGQRVTLRCSPRSGDLSVYWYQQSLDQGLQFLIQYYNGEERAKGNILERFSAQQFPDLHSELNLSSLELGDSALYFCASSVAGGNYGYTFGSGTRLTVV.

On this clone itself: The same CDR3 also results from other DNA sequences found in this sample. The rearrangement joins TRBV6-5 to TRBJ1-1, with 8 bases fitting TRBD1. V lost 6 bases, J lost 6 bases, and 0 bases stayed unmatched. CDR1 and CDR2 (germline): MNHEY, SVGAGI. This CDR3 contains 11 residues. The CDR3 loop is CASRQGAEAFF. As DNA, the CDR3 is TGTGCCAGCAGACAGGGGGCTGAAGCTTTCTTT.

The chain joins TRBV9 to TRBJ2-2; TRBD1 might be the D (5 bases). Germline loops: CDR1 SGDLS, CDR2 YYNGEE. V lost 4 bases and J lost 7, with 17 bases in between. This CDR3 contains 15 residues. This CDR3 reads CASSMDPPQGGELFF. CDR3 sequence (DNA): TGTGCCAGCAGCATGGACCCACCCCAGGGCGGGGAGCTGTTTTTT.

In DNA form, the CDR3 reads TGTGCCAGCAGCTTAGCGGCTAGGACAGGGCCATACGAGCAGTACTTC. Translation: CASSLAARTGPYEQYF. The rearrangement joins TRBV7-2 to TRBJ2-7, with 8 bases matching TRBD1. V dropped 0 bases and J dropped 4; count of bases not matched to a gene: 8. The CDR3 is 16 amino acids. Germline CDR1 SGHTA, CDR2 FQGNSA.

The chain recombines TRBV10-1 with TRBJ2-5, with TRBD2 identical over 10 bases. After removal of 6 bases from V and 4 bases from J, the junction contained 8 bases not matched to a gene. The CDR3 loop spans 15 amino acids. Germline CDR1 is WNHNN and CDR2 is SYGVQD (reference sequence). The CDR3 DNA reads TGCGCCAGCAGCCAGGGACTAGCGAAAGGAGAGACCCAGTACTTC. Encoded protein: CASSQGLAKGETQYF.

The genes are TRBV11-2 and TRBJ2-1; D tentatively reads TRBD1 or TRBD2 (5 bases each). In germline, CDR1 is SGHAT, CDR2 FQNNGV. This CDR3 region has 14 residues. V dropped 4 bases and J dropped 9 bases, with 16 bases sitting between them. CDR3 sequence reads: CASSSTTSGTEQFF. DNA for the CDR3: TGTGCCAGCAGCTCCACCACGTCGGGGACTGAGCAGTTCTTC.

This chain joins TRBV5-4 and TRBJ1-4; 8 bases line up with TRBD1. The CDR3 has 17 residues. The junction had 12 bases not matched to a gene; V was cut back by 4 bases and J by 4 bases. Germline values: CDR1 SGHNT, CDR2 YYREEE (reference sequence). In DNA form, the CDR3 reads TGTGCCAGCAGCGGCGGACAGGGCGAAAAACTTAATGAAAAACTGTTTTTT. Amino acid sequence: CASSGGQGEKLNEKLFF.

The chain is built from TRBV30 and TRBJ1-1, with TRBD1 as a possible D gene (6 bases). V was pared by 0 bases and J by 4 bases, with 12 bases between. Germline V CDR1 and CDR2: GTSNPN, SVGIG (reference sequence). The CDR3 length is 14 residues. For the CDR3, the DNA is TGTGCCTGGAGTGTGAGGGGGGCGGGCACTGAAGCTTTCTTT. Residues: CAWSVRGAGTEAFF. Based on the CDR3 plus reference TRBV30 and TRBJ1-1, the full variable domain is SQTIHQWPATLVQPVGSPLSLECTVEGTSNPNLYWYRQAAGRGLQLLFYSVGIGQISSEVPQNLSASRPQDRQFILSSKKLLLSDSGFYLCAWSVRGAGTEAFFGQGTRLTVV.

A single count supports this clone. V gene TRBV19 combines with J gene TRBJ2-1; D might be TRBD1 (6 bases). This CDR3 comprises 14 residues. Germline V gives CDR1 LNHDA, CDR2 SQIVND (reference sequence). The germline V and J ends were trimmed by 1 base and 7 bases, with 11 bases remaining between them. The CDR3 DNA is TGTGCCAGTAGTATAGGAGGGACAAATAATGAGCAGTTCTTC. Translation: CASSIGGTNNEQFF.

This chain uses TRBV11-2 with TRBJ1-5; D is uncertain. CDR1 and CDR2 (germline): SGHAT, FQNNGV. Trimming pared 5 bases from V and 4 bases from J, leaving 6 bases between. This CDR3 is built from 12 residues. CDR3 in DNA: TGTGCCAGCAGCCCCGGAAATCAGCCCCAGCATTTT. Translation: CASSPGNQPQHF.

This chain's CDR3 is CASSPGTAQDTQYF. The CDR3 bases are TGCGCCAGCAGCCCTGGGACAGCACAAGATACGCAGTATTTT. The chain carries TRBV5-1 and TRBJ2-3; 7 positions match TRBD1. Germline CDR1 is SGHRS and CDR2 is YFSETQ. The CDR3 runs to 14 residues. V shed 4 bases and J 5 bases; nucleotides not matched to a gene: 7.

The V gene is TRBV7-9, the J gene TRBJ1-2, with D possibly being TRBD1 (5 bases). This CDR3 contains 16 residues. V was clipped by 2 bases and J by 0 bases, with 13 bases between them. CDR1 is SEHNR and CDR2 is FQNEAQ in the germline V gene (reference sequence). This CDR3 reads CASSLSVGGSNYGYTF. CDR3 nucleotides: TGTGCCAGCAGCTTAAGTGTCGGGGGATCTAACTATGGCTACACCTTC.

The chain has TRBV2 and TRBJ1-1, with TRBD1 matching over 7 bases. V gave up 4 bases and J gave up 6 bases; unmatched junction bases: 5. This CDR3 is 13 amino acids long. The germline gives CDR1 SNHLY, CDR2 FYNNEI. This chain's CDR3 is CASSVDRDPEAFF. The CDR3 DNA follows: TGTGCCAGCAGTGTCGACAGGGACCCTGAAGCTTTCTTT.

This clone was seen a handful of times. J is TRBJ1-1 and V is TRBV11-2, with TRBD1 as a possible D gene (5 bases). The ends were cut back, 4 bases at V and 2 bases at J, with 11 bases in the middle. CDR3 size: 14 residues. Germline V gene data show CDR1 as SGHAT and CDR2 as FQNNGV. CDR3 nucleotide sequence: TGTGCCAGCAGCTCGGGACTTACAAACACTGAAGCTTTCTTT. Amino acids: CASSSGLTNTEAFF. The full variable domain, with the rest looked up from reference TRBV11-2 and TRBJ1-1, is EAGVAQSPRYKIIEKRQSVAFWCNPISGHATLYWYQQILGQGPKLLIQFQNNGVVDDSQLPKDRFSAERLKGVDSTLKIQPAKLEDSAVYLCASSSGLTNTEAFFGQGTRLTVV.